One sample yielded the 4 T cell receptor beta chains listed below, sequenced in a study of human T cells and chemical hapten exposure. Time point here: patch test 3, about 24 weeks after DPC sensitization. Indicated treatment: therapeutic diphenylcyclopropenone sensitization with weekly scalp DPC. TCRdb reprocessed the RACE reads with MiXCR, giving one entry per CDR3 protein. The sample records about 170,000 distinct CDR3 sequences, 25% to 30% being singletons. The sequencing here drew on whole blood, taken in connection with sensitization to the hapten diphenylcyclopropenone (DPC). The source is a woman aged 18-29 years with alopecia areata. Some clones in this sample may be carry-over from other donors' samples.

CDR3 residues: CASKAGPQDTGELFF. The CDR3 nucleotides read TGTGCCAGCAAAGCAGGGCCCCAGGACACCGGGGAGCTGTTTTTT. The chain recombines TRBV7-3 with TRBJ2-2; tentatively, D is TRBD1 (5 bases). The CDR3 runs to 15 residues. Germline CDR1 is SGHTA and CDR2 is FQGTGA. The ends were cut back, 7 bases at V and 3 bases at J, with 15 bases in the middle.

In its sample, this clonotype was seen a few times. This chain uses TRBV4-3 with TRBJ2-2; D perhaps matches TRBD1 (6 bases). The CDR3 loop spans 15 amino acids. Germline V gene sequence: CDR1 LGHNA, CDR2 YSLEER. V lost 5 bases to trimming and J lost 0 bases, with 10 bases between them. In DNA, the CDR3 is TGCGCCAGCAGCAGGGACAATTCGAACACCGGGGAGCTGTTTTTT. Translated, it gives CASSRDNSNTGELFF.

This chain joins TRBV5-6 and TRBJ1-1; the D is unclear. CDR1 and CDR2 from the germline V gene are SGHDT and YYEEEE. Trimming removed 2 bases at V and 2 bases at J, with 4 bases between. There are 12 residues in the CDR3. The CDR3 nucleotides read TGTGCCAGCAGCTTTTCAAACACTGAAGCTTTCTTT. Translation: CASSFSNTEAFF.

In the case of this clonotype: The CDR3 does not close with the conserved phenylalanine or tryptophan, likely indicating a read error. The chain couples TRBV29-1 to TRBJ2-3; 8 nucleotides line up with TRBD2. The CDR3 totals 13 residues. The V and J ends lost 6 bases and 2 bases, in that order; junction bases with no gene match: 4. Germline V gene lookup returns CDR1 SQVTM and CDR2 ANQGSEA. The CDR3 DNA reads TGCAGCGTCCGCGGGGGGCTCACAGATACGCAGTATTCT. Translated: CSVRGGLTDTQYS.